What follows are 14 T cell receptor beta chains derived from one specimen sequenced in a study of T cell changes during pregnancy in multiple sclerosis. Sequencing was performed with immunoSEQ multiplex PCR; in TCRdb, only in-frame clones are kept and a portion is missing. The sample records more than 90,000 clones, approximately 91% being singletons. The source material was peripheral blood, sampled in the second trimester of pregnancy. The receptors here all came from a female donor with multiple sclerosis, enrolled in a pregnancy study.

The chain combines TRBV29-1 with TRBJ1-1, with D tentatively TRBD1 (6 bases). The CDR3 contains 11 residues. V was clipped by 4 bases and J by 5 bases, with 8 bases between them. Germline CDR1 and CDR2: SQVTM and ANQGSEA. The CDR3 spells CSVGGGTEAFF. CDR3 nucleotides: TGCAGCGTTGGAGGGGGAACTGAAGCTTTCTTT.

The chain uses TRBV6-5 and TRBJ1-5; 8 bases line up with TRBD1. The J segment lost 5 bases and the V segment lost 8 bases, leaving 5 bases of the junction unmatched. Germline loops: CDR1 MNHEY, CDR2 SVGAGI. This CDR3 has 13 amino acids. The CDR3 is CASGLDRDQPQHF. The CDR3 bases are TGTGCCAGCGGGCTGGACAGGGATCAGCCCCAGCATTTT.

The chain employs TRBV28 and TRBJ2-7; no definite D call. The V end lost 9 bases, the J end lost 2 bases, and 11 bases lay between the germline ends. The germline V gene has CDR1 MDHEN and CDR2 SYDVKM. CDR3 size: 12 residues. The CDR3 DNA reads TGTGCCAGTCTGGCCGACACCTACGAGCAGTACTTC. Residues: CASLADTYEQYF.

The chain employs TRBV29-1 and TRBJ2-1; perhaps TRBD2 as D (6 bases). The V gene's germline CDR1 is SQVTM and CDR2 ANQGSEA. Trimming left V 7 bases short and J 5 bases short, with 15 bases between. CDR3 size: 13 residues. CDR3 coding DNA: TGCAGCGGTGGGGGAGGCCCCAACAATGAGCAGTTCTTC. This sequence encodes CSGGGGPNNEQFF.

This chain links TRBV19 with TRBJ2-1; 13 bases are shared with TRBD2. This CDR3 spans 16 amino acids. Germline V gene sequence: CDR1 LNHDA, CDR2 SQIVND (reference sequence). With 4 bases clipped from V and 4 bases from J, the junction kept 4 bases outside the gene matches. The CDR3 reads CASSSQGLAGYNEQFF. The CDR3 bases are TGTGCCAGTAGTAGCCAGGGACTAGCGGGGTACAATGAGCAGTTCTTC.

V gene TRBV19 combines with J gene TRBJ2-2; 8 positions match TRBD1. This CDR3 is built from 16 residues. Germline values: CDR1 LNHDA, CDR2 SQIVND (reference sequence). J lost 6 bases, V lost 4 bases, and 10 bases had no gene match. Here the CDR3 DNA reads TGTGCCAGTAGTACAGAGGACAGGGTAAAGGCCGGGGAGCTGTTTTTT. Amino acid sequence: CASSTEDRVKAGELFF.

This clone has at least ten counts. J is TRBJ1-4 and V is TRBV5-4, with TRBD1 matching over 7 bases. V lost 1 base and J lost 8; bases outside the gene matches: 8. The CDR3 extends over 15 amino acids. Germline V CDR1 and CDR2: SGHNT, YYREEE (reference sequence). The chain's CDR3 is CASSLLGGAGEKLFF. The CDR3 nucleotides are TGTGCCAGCAGCTTGTTAGGGGGCGCCGGGGAAAAACTGTTTTTT.

The rearrangement links TRBV11-2 to TRBJ1-5; 7 nucleotides match TRBD1. The germline gives CDR1 SGHAT, CDR2 FQNNGV. The CDR3 is made up of 15 amino acids. The junction had 3 bases not matched to a gene; V was cut back by 1 base and J by 3 bases. CDR3 region: CASSLGGTVNQPQHF. The CDR3 nucleotides read TGTGCCAGCAGCTTAGGAGGGACAGTCAATCAGCCCCAGCATTTT.

V is TRBV28 and J is TRBJ1-1; D ambiguous. Between the trimmed V and J ends, which lost 5 bases and 6 bases, there was a span of 10 bases. The CDR3 has 12 amino acids. Germline values: CDR1 MDHEN, CDR2 SYDVKM. The CDR3 loop is CASSPYSPEAFF. In DNA, the CDR3 is TGTGCCAGCAGTCCCTACAGCCCTGAAGCTTTCTTT.

The gene calls are TRBV5-1 and TRBJ1-1; D is uncertain. Trimming took off 7 bases at V and 4 bases at J, with 17 bases between the two ends. Germline V CDR1 and CDR2: SGHRS, YFSETQ. The CDR3 totals 14 residues. CDR3 nucleotide sequence: TGCGCCAGCGCAACCGGCCAGGTACCCACTGAAGCTTTCTTT. Translated: CASATGQVPTEAFF.

V is TRBV10-3 and J is TRBJ1-5; no definite D call. Looked up from germline, CDR1 is ENHRY and CDR2 is SYGVKD. This CDR3 has 15 amino acids. The V and J ends lost 8 bases and 2 bases respectively, with 16 bases between them. This CDR3 is CAISPGGNGNQPQHF. The CDR3, as DNA: TGTGCCATCTCACCAGGAGGGAACGGCAATCAGCCCCAGCATTTT.

This rearrangement joins TRBV15 to TRBJ2-3, with 7 positions matching TRBD2. The length of the CDR3 is 17 residues. The V gene end was trimmed by 0 bases and the J gene end by 6 bases; junction bases not matched to a gene: 12. Germline V gene sequence: CDR1 LNHNV, CDR2 YYDKDF (reference sequence). CDR3 sequence: CATSRDMGLAAQDTQYF. The CDR3 region has the DNA TGTGCCACCAGCAGAGATATGGGGCTAGCGGCCCAGGATACGCAGTATTTT.

The V gene is TRBV9, the J gene TRBJ1-2; D is unclear. V was cut by 0 bases and J by 6 bases, with 12 bases left in between. Germline values: CDR1 SGDLS, CDR2 YYNGEE. The CDR3 consists of 14 residues. The CDR3 region is CASSVGGGDHGYTF. CDR3 coding DNA: TGTGCCAGCAGCGTAGGTGGTGGAGATCATGGCTACACCTTC.

The J gene is TRBJ2-7, the V gene TRBV9, with 10 bases matching TRBD2. CDR1 is SGDLS, CDR2 YYNGEE, per germline. This CDR3 contains 15 residues. The junction had 4 bases not matched to a gene; V was cut back by 2 bases and J by 2 bases. CDR3 nucleotide sequence: TGTGCCAGCAGCGTGGCTAGCGGGAGAACCTACGAGCAGTACTTC. It specifies CASSVASGRTYEQYF.